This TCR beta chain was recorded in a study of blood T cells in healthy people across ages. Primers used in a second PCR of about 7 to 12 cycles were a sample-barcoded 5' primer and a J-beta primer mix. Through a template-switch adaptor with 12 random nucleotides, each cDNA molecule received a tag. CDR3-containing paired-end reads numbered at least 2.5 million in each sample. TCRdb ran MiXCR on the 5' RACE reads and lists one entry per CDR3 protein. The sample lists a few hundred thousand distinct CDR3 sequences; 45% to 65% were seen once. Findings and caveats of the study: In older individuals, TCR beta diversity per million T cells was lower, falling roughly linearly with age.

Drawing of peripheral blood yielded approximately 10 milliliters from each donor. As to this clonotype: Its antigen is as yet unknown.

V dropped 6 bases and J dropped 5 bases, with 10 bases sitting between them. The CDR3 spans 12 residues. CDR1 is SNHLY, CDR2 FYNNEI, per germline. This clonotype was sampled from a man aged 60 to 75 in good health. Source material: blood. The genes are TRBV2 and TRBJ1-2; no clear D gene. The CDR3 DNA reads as TGTGCCAGCAGCAGCAAGTTGTATGGCTACACCTTC. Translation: CASSSKLYGYTF.